This T cell receptor beta chain was recorded in a study of blood T cells in healthy people across ages. The study's findings and limits: Across samples, TCR beta diversity tracked strongly with naive T cell percentage. Leaving the PBMCs unsorted stopped any conclusive comparison of naive versus antigen-experienced cells.

It was about 9.4 milliliters of peripheral blood that were drawn from each donor. Together with a sample-barcoded 5' primer, a J-beta primer mix was included in a second PCR lasting about 6 to 12 cycles. At least 2.5 million CDR3-containing paired-end reads were obtained per sample. Each CDR3 protein is one row after TCRdb ran MiXCR on the 5' RACE reads. The data contain more than 650,000 distinct CDR3 sequences, about 55% of them singletons. CDR3 length: 14 residues. The germline V gene has CDR1 MNHEY and CDR2 SVGAGI. V was shortened by 0 bases and J by 1 base, with 6 bases between the two germline ends. As concerns this clonotype: What it binds is unknown.

V and J are TRBV6-5 and TRBJ2-5, with D unclear. The clonotype comes from a man aged 80 or over in good health. Sequenced: blood. The CDR3 protein is CASSYSMAQETQYF. The DNA of the CDR3 is TGTGCCAGCAGTTACTCGATGGCCCAAGAGACCCAGTACTTC.